The 8 T cell receptor beta chains in this list originate from one sample, sequenced in a study of T-cell reconstitution after alpha-beta-depleted transplantation in children. Library preparation (for TCRbeta) was performed with unique molecular identifiers. From the PCR reads, TCRdb called clonotypes with MiXCR, one entry per CDR3 protein. The data show approximately 210,000 distinct CDR3 sequences, around a sixth seen once. Sequenced here: PBMCs, mostly from graft donor cells, sampled 360 days after TCRalphabeta/CD19-depleted stem cell transplant. The receptors here all came from a male patient between 2 and 10 years old who had a stem cell transplant for acute lymphoblastic leukemia, so the T cells may come from the graft donor.

This chain connects TRBV7-9 to TRBJ2-6; D unresolved. There are 15 residues in the CDR3. CDR1 is SEHNR and CDR2 is FQNEAQ in the germline V gene (reference sequence). Between the trimmed V and J ends, which lost 2 bases and 2 bases, there was a span of 7 bases. In DNA, the CDR3 is TGTGCCAGCAGCTTATCGGGTGCTGGGGCCAACGTCCTGACTTTC. As protein: CASSLSGAGANVLTF.

CDR3 sequence (DNA): TGTGCCAGCAGCGCCGGACAGGGCGGTTCACCCCTCCACTTT. Residues: CASSAGQGGSPLHF. The chain combines TRBV9 with TRBJ1-6; 8 nucleotides align to TRBD1. J lost 9 bases, V lost 3 bases, and 5 bases had no gene match. The CDR3 contains 14 residues. The germline V gene has CDR1 SGDLS and CDR2 YYNGEE.

In its sample, this clonotype was seen a few times. The CDR3 sequence: CASSWGGDRVIEAFF. In DNA, the CDR3 is TGTGCCAGCAGCTGGGGGGGTGACAGGGTGATTGAAGCTTTCTTT. V is TRBV5-4 and J is TRBJ1-1, with TRBD1 identical over 7 bases. The CDR3 is 15 amino acids. Germline assignment: CDR1 SGHNT and CDR2 YYREEE (reference sequence). Trimming cost V 3 bases and J 7 bases; bases outside gene matches: 12.

This chain uses TRBV12-5 with TRBJ2-1, with D possibly matching TRBD1 (6 bases). The CDR3 runs to 13 residues. Deletions cut 7 bases from V and 7 bases from J, with 14 bases between. Germline lookup yields CDR1 LGHNT and CDR2 FRNRAP. The CDR3 loop is CASEQGVGNEQFF. The CDR3 DNA is TGTGCTAGTGAACAGGGAGTGGGGAATGAGCAGTTCTTC.

The table lists this clonotype with many counts. V usage is TRBV7-6 and J usage is TRBJ2-1; 11 bases are shared with TRBD2. Looked up from germline, CDR1 is SGHVS and CDR2 is FNYEAQ. CDR3 length: 16 residues. V lost 3 bases and J lost 1; bases outside the gene matches: 2. The DNA for the CDR3 is TGTGCCAGCAGCTTGACTAGCGGGGTGTCCTACAATGAGCAGTTCTTC. Residues: CASSLTSGVSYNEQFF.

This clonotype showed up many times. This rearrangement joins TRBV9 to TRBJ2-2; D remains ambiguous. From germline, CDR1 is SGDLS and CDR2 YYNGEE. V was clipped by 1 base and J by 4 bases, with 8 bases between them. There are 14 residues in the CDR3. CDR3 DNA: TGTGCCAGCAGCGTAAACAGCTTCACCGGGGAGCTGTTTTTT. The encoded protein is CASSVNSFTGELFF. The full variable domain, its missing parts supplied by reference TRBV9 and TRBJ2-2, is DSGVTQTPKHLITATGQRVTLRCSPRSGDLSVYWYQQSLDQGLQFLIQYYNGEERAKGNILERFSAQQFPDLHSELNLSSLELGDSALYFCASSVNSFTGELFFGEGSRLTVL.

This clonotype was detected only a few times. The genes are TRBV12-3 or TRBV12-4 and TRBJ2-1; 7 nucleotides line up with TRBD2. The CDR3 covers 14 residues. Losses at the gene ends were 5 bases for V and 5 bases for J; bases not matched to a gene: 6. The CDR3 nucleotides are TGTGCCAGCAGTCCCGGGACTAAAGACAATGAGCAGTTCTTC. Its translation is CASSPGTKDNEQFF.

This clonotype was recorded many times. This sequence joins TRBV18 and TRBJ1-4; no firm D call. Trimming removed 5 bases from V and 8 bases from J, with 12 bases in between. Germline V gene data show CDR1 as KGHSH and CDR2 as LQKENI. This CDR3 has 13 amino acids. The CDR3 coding sequence is TGTGCCAGCTCAGCAAACACCCAGGAAAAACTGTTTTTT. It is translated as CASSANTQEKLFF.